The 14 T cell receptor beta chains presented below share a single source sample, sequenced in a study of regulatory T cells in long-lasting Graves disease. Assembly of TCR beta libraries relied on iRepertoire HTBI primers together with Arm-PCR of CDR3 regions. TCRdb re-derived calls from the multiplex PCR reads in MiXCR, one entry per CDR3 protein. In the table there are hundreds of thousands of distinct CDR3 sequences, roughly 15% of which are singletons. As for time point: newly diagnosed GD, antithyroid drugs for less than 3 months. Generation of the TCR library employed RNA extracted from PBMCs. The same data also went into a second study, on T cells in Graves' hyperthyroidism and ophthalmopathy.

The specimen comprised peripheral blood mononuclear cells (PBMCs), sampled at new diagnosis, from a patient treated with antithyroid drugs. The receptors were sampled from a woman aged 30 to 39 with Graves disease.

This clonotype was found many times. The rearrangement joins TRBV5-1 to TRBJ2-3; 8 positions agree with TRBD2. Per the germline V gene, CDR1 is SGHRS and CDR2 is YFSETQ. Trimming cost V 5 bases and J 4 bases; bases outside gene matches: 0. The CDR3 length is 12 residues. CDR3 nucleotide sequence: TGCGCCAGCAGAGCGGGAGCAGATACGCAGTATTTT. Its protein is CASRAGADTQYF.

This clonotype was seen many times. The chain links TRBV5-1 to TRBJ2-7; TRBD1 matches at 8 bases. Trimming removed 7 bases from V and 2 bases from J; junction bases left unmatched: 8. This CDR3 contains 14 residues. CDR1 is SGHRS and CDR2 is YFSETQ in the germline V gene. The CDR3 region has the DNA TGCGCCAGCTTACCCGGGACAGGCACCTACGAGCAGTACTTC. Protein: CASLPGTGTYEQYF.

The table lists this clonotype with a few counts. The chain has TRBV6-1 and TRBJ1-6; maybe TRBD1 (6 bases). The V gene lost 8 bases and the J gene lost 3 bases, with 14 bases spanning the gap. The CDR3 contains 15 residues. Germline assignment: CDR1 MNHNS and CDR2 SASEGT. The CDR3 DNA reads TGTGCCAGCCAGCGACAGGAGTTCTATAATTCACCCCTCCACTTT. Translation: CASQRQEFYNSPLHF.

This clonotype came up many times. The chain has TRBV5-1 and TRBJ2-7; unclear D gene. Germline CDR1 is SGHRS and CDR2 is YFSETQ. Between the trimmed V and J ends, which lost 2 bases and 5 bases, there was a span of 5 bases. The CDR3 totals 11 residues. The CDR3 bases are TGCGCCAGCAGCTTTGACAACGAGCAGTACTTC. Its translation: CASSFDNEQYF.

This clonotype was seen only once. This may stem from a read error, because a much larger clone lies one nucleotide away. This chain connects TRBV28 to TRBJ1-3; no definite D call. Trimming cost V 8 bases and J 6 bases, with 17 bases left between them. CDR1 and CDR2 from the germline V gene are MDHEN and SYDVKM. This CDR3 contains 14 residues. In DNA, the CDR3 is TGTGCCAGCCTGGGGAAGTCGAAGGAAAACACCATATATTTT. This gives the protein CASLGKSKENTIYF.

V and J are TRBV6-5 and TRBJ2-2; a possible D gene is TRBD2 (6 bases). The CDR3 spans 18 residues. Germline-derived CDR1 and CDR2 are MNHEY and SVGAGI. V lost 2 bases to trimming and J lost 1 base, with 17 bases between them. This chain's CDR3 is CASSYAPPTRLNTGELFF. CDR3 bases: TGTGCCAGCAGTTACGCTCCACCGACTAGGCTGAACACCGGGGAGCTGTTTTTT.

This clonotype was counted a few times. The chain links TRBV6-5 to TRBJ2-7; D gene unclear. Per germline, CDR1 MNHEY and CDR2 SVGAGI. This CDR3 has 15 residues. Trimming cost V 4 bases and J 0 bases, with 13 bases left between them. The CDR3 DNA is TGTGCCAGCAGTTCCCAGGACGGATTCTCCTACGAGCAGTACTTC. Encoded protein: CASSSQDGFSYEQYF.

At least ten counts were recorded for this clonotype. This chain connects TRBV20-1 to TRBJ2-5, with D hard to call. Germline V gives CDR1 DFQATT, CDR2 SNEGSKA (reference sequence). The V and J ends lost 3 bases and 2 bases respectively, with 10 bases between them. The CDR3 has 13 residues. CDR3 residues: CSASSGIQETQYF. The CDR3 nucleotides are TGCAGTGCTAGCTCCGGCATTCAAGAGACCCAGTACTTC.

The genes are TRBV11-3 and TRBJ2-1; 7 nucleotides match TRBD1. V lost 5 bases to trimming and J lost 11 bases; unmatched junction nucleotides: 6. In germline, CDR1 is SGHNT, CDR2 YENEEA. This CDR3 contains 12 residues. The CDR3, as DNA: TGTGCCAGCAGCAAGACAGGGAGTAAGCAGTTCTTC. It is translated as CASSKTGSKQFF.

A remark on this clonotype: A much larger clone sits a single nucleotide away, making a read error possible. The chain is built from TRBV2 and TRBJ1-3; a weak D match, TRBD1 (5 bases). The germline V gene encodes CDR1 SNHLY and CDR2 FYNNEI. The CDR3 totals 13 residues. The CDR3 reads CAAQRGFGNTVYF. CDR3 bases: TGTGCCGCCCAGCGGGGGTTTGGAAACACCGTATATTTT.

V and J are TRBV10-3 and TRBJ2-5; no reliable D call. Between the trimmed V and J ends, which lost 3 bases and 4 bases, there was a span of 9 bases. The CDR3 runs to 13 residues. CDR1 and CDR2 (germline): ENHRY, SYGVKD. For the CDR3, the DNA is TGTGCCATCAGTGACCGGAATGGAGAGACCCAGTACTTC. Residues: CAISDRNGETQYF.

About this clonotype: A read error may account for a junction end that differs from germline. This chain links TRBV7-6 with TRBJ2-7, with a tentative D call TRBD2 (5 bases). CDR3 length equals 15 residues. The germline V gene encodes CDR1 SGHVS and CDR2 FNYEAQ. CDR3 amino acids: CASSPAPSGPYEQSF. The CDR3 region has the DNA TGTGCCAGCAGCCCTGCACCCAGCGGACCCTACGAGCAGTCCTTC.

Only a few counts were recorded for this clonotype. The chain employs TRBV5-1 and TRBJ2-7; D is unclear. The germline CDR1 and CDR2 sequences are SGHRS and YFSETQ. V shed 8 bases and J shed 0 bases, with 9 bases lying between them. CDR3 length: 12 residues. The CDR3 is CASMDGSYEQYF. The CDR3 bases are TGCGCCAGTATGGACGGCTCCTACGAGCAGTACTTC.

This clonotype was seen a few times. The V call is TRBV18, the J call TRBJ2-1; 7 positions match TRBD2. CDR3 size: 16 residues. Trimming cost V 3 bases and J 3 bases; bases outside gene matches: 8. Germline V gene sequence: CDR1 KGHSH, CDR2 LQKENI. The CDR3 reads CASSPLDASGYNEQFF. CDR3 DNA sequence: TGTGCCAGCTCACCCCTGGACGCTAGCGGCTACAATGAGCAGTTCTTC.